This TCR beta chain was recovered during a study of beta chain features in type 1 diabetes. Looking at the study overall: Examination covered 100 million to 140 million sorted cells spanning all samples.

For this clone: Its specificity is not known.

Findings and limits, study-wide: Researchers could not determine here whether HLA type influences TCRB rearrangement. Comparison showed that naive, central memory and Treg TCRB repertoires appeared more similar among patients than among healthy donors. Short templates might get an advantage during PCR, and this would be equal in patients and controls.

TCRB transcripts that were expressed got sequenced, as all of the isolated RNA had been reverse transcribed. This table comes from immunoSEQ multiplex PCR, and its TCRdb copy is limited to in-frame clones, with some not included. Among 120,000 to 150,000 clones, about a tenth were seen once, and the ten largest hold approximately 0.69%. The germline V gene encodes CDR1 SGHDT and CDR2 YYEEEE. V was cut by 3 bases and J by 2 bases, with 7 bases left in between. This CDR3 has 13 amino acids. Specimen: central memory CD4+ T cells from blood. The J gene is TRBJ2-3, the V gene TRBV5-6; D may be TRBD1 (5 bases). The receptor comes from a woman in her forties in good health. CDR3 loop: CASSWGITDTQYF. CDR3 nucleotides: TGTGCCAGCAGCTGGGGCATCACAGATACGCAGTATTTT. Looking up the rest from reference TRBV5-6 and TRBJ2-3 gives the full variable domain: DAGVTQSPTHLIKTRGQQVTLRCSPKSGHDTVSWYQQALGQGPQFIFQYYEEEERQRGNFPDRFSGHQFPNYSSELNVNALLLGDSALYLCASSWGITDTQYFGPGTRLTVL.